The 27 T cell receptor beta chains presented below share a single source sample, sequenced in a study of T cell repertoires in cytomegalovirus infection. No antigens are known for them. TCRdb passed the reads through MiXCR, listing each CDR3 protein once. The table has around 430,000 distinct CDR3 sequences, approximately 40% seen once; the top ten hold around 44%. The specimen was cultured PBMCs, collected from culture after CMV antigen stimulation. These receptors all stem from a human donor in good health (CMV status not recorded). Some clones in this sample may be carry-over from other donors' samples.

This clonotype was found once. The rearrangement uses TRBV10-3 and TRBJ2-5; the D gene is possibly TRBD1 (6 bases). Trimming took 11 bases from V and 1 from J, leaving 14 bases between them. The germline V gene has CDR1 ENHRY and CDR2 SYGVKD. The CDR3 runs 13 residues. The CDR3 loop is CAAQRGSQETQYF. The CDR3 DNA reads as TGTGCCGCCCAAAGGGGGAGCCAAGAGACCCAGTACTTC.

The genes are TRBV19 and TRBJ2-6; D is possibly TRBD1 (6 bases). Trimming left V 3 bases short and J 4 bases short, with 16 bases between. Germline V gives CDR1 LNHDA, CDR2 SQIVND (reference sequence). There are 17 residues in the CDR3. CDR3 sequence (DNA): TGTGCCAGTAGTATTAGGCAGGGGCGTTCAGGGGCCAACGTCCTGACTTTC. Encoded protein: CASSIRQGRSGANVLTF.

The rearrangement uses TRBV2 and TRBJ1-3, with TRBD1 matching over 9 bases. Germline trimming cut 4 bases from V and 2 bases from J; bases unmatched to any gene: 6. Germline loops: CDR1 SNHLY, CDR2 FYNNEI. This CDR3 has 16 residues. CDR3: CASSAAGTGPGNTIYF. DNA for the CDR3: TGTGCCAGCAGTGCAGCCGGGACAGGGCCTGGAAACACCATATATTTT.

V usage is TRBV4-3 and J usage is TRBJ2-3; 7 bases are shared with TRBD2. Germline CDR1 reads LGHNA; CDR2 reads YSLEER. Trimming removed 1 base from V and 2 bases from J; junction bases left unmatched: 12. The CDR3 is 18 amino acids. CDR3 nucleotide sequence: TGCGCCAGCAGCCAAGCGGTGGCCCGGGGGAGGGACACAGATACGCAGTATTTT. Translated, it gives CASSQAVARGRDTDTQYF.

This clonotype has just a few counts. CDR3 DNA: TGTGCCAGCAGGGGGACTAATGAAAAACTGTTTTTT. The encoded protein is CASRGTNEKLFF. The rearrangement joins TRBV12-3 or TRBV12-4 to TRBJ1-4; D is ambiguous. Trimming stripped 6 bases from V and 2 bases from J, with 4 bases between. The CDR3 spans 12 residues.

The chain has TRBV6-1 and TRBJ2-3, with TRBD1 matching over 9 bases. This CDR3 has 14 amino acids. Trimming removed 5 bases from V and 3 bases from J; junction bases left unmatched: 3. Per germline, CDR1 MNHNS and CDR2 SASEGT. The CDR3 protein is CASSKDRGTDTQYF. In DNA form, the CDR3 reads TGTGCCAGCAGTAAGGACAGGGGAACAGATACGCAGTATTTT.

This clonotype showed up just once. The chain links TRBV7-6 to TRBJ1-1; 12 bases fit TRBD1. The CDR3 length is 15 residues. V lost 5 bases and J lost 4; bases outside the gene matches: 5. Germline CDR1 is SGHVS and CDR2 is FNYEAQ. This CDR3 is CASSPGTGGRTEAFF. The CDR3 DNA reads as TGTGCCAGCAGCCCCGGGACAGGGGGCCGCACTGAAGCTTTCTTT.

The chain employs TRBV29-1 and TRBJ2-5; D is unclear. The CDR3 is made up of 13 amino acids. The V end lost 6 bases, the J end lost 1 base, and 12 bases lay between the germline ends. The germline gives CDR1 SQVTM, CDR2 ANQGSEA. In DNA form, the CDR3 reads TGCAGCGTGGTAAGGCGGCTCCAAGAGACCCAGTACTTC. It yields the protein CSVVRRLQETQYF. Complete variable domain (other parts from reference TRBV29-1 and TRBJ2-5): SAVISQKPSRDICQRGTSLTIQCQVDSQVTMMFWYRQQPGQSLTLIATANQGSEATYESGFVIDKFPISRPNLTFSTLTVSNMSPEDSSIYLCSVVRRLQETQYFGPGTRLLVL.

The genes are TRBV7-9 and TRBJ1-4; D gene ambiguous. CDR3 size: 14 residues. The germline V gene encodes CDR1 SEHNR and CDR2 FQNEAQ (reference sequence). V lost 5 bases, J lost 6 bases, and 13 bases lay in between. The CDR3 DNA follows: TGTGCCAGCAGCGCGGCGTCGTGGGATGAAAAACTGTTTTTT. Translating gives CASSAASWDEKLFF.

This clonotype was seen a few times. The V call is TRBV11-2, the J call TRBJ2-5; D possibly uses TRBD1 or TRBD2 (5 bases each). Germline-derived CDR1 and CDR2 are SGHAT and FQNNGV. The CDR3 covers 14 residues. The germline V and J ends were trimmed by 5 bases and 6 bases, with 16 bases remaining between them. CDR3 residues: CASSLIRGRKTQYF. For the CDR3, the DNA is TGTGCCAGCAGCCTGATCCGGGGCCGGAAGACCCAGTACTTC.

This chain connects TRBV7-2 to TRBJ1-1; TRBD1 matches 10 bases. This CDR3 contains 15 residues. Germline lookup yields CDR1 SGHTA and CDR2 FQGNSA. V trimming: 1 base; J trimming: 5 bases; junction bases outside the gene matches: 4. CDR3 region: CASSLVGTGVTEAFF. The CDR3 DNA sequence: TGTGCCAGCAGCTTAGTTGGGACAGGGGTTACTGAAGCTTTCTTT.

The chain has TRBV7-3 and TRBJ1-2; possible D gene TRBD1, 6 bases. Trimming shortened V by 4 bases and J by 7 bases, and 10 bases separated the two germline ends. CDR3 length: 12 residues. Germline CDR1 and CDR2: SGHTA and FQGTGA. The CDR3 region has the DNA TGTGCCAGCAGCTCAGGGGTTGGTGGCTACACCTTC. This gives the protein CASSSGVGGYTF.

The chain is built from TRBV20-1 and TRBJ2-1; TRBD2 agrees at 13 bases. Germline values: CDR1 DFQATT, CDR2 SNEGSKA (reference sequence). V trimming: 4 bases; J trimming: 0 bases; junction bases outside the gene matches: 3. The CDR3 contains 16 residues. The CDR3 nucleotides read TGCAGTGCTATAGGGACTAGCGGGAACTCCTACAATGAGCAGTTCTTC. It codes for CSAIGTSGNSYNEQFF.

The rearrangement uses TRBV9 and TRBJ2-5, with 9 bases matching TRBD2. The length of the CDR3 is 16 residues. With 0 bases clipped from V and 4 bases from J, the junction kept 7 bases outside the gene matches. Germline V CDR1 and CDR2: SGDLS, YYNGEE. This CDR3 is CASSVDYSGRGETQYF. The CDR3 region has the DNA TGTGCCAGCAGCGTAGATTATAGCGGGAGAGGAGAGACCCAGTACTTC.

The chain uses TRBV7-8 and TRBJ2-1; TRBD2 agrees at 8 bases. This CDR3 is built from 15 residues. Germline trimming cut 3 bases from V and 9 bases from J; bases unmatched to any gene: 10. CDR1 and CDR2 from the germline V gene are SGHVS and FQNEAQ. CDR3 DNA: TGTGCCAGCAGCTTCTCGGCAGCGGGGGTCGGTGAGCAGTTCTTC. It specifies CASSFSAAGVGEQFF.

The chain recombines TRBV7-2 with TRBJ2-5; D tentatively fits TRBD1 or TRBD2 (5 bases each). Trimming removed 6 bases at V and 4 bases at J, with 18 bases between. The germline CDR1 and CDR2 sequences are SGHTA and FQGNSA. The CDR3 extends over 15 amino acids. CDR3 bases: TGTGCCAGCAGTCAGAGGGGTGGGGTCGGAGAGACCCAGTACTTC. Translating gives CASSQRGGVGETQYF.

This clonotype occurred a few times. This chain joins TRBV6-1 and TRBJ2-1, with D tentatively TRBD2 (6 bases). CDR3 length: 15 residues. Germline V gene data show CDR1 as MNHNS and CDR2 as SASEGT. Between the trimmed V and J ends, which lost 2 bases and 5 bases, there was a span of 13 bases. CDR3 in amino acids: CASSEIPRGDNEQFF. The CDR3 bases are TGTGCCAGCAGTGAAATTCCCCGCGGGGACAATGAGCAGTTCTTC.

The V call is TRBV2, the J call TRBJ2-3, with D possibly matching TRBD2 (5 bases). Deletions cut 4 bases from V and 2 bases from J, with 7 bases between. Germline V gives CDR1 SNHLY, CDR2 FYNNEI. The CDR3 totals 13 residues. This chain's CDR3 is CASSGEHTDTQYF. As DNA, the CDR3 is TGTGCCAGCAGTGGGGAGCACACAGATACGCAGTATTTT.

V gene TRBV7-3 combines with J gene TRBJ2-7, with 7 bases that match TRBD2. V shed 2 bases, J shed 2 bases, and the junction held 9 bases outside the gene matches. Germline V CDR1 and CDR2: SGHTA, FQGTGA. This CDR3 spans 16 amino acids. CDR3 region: CASSLEEASGAYEQYF. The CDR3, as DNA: TGTGCCAGCAGCTTAGAAGAGGCTAGCGGAGCCTACGAGCAGTACTTC.

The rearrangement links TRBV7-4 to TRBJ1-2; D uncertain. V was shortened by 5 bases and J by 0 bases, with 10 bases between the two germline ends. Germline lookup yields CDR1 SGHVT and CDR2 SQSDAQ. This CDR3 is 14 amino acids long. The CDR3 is CASSRSDPNYGYTF. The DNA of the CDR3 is TGTGCCAGCAGCAGAAGTGACCCTAACTATGGCTACACCTTC.

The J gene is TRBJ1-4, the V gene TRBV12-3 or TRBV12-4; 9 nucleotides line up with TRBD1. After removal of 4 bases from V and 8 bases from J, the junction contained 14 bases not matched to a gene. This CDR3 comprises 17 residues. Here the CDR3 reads CASSSSRDRVRGEKLFF. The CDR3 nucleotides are TGTGCCAGCAGTTCGTCCCGGGACAGGGTCCGGGGGGAAAAACTGTTTTTT.

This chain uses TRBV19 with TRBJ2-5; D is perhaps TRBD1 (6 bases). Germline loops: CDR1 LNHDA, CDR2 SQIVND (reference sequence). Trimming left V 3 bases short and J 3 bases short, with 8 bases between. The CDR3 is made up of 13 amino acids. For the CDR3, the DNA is TGTGCCAGTAGTATGAACAGGGAAGAGACCCAGTACTTC. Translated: CASSMNREETQYF.

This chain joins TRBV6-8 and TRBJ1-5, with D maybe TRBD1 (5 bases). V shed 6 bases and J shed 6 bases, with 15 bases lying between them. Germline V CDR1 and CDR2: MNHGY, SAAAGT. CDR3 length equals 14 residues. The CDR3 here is CASRRGDSLQPQHF. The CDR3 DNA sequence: TGTGCCAGCAGAAGAGGCGACAGCCTTCAGCCCCAGCATTTT.

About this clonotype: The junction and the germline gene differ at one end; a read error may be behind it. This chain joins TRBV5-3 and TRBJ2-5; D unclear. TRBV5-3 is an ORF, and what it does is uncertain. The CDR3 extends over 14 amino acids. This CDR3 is CASSFERAGETQYF. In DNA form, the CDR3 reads TGTGCCAGCAGCTTTGAGCGTGCTGGCGAGACCCAGTACTTC.

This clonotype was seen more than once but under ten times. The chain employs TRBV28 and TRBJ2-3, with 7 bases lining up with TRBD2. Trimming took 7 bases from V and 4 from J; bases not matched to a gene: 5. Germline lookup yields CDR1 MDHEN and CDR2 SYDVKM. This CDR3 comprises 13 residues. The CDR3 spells CASNGGGADTQYF. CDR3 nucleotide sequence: TGTGCCAGCAATGGGGGGGGGGCAGATACGCAGTATTTT.

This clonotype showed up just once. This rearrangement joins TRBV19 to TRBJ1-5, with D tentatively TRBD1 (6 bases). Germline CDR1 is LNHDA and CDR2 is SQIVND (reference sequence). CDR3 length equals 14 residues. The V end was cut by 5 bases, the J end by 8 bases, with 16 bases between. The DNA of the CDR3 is TGTGCCAGTAGTCGACGACAGGAAATTGAGCCCCAGCATTTT. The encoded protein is CASSRRQEIEPQHF.

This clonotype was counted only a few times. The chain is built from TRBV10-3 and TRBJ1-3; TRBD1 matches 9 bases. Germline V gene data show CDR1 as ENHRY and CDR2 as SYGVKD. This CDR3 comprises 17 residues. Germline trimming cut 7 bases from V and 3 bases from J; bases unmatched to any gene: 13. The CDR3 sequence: CAIKPLYRGRDGNTIYF. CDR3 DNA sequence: TGTGCCATCAAGCCACTATACAGGGGGCGGGATGGAAACACCATATATTTT.